What follows are 10 T cell receptor beta chains derived from one specimen sequenced in a study of CD8 T cells in Susac syndrome. A quantity of about 0.5 to 1 ug RNA underwent reverse transcription using random hexamers. TCRdb used MiXCR to reprocess the immunoSEQ multiplex PCR reads, holding one entry per CDR3 protein. Among tens of thousands of distinct CDR3 sequences listed, around 93% were seen once. The sequenced sample consisted of CD8+ T cells from PBMCs. These receptor sequences come from a human donor in good health.

V usage is TRBV3-1 and J usage is TRBJ1-1; D not resolved. The V gene lost 4 bases and the J gene lost 6 bases, with 9 bases spanning the gap. CDR1 is LGHDT, CDR2 YNNKEL, per germline (reference sequence). The CDR3 totals 12 residues. CDR3 nucleotides: TGTGCCAGCAGCCCGGGAAGTTCTGAAGCTTTCTTT. Amino acid sequence: CASSPGSSEAFF.

The CDR3 protein is CASSWVRRGGPNEQYF. DNA for the CDR3: TGTGCCAGCAGTTGGGTTCGTCGGGGAGGGCCTAACGAGCAGTACTTC. V is TRBV27 and J is TRBJ2-7; 7 bases map to TRBD2. This CDR3 spans 16 amino acids. Germline assignment: CDR1 MNHEY and CDR2 SMNVEV (reference sequence). Germline trimming cut 4 bases from V and 5 bases from J; bases unmatched to any gene: 14.

This rearrangement joins TRBV29-1 to TRBJ1-2; 7 nucleotides agree with TRBD1. V lost 7 bases, J lost 6 bases, and 5 bases stayed unmatched. This CDR3 is 11 amino acids long. The germline V gene encodes CDR1 SQVTM and CDR2 ANQGSEA. CDR3 amino acids: CSATGDDGYTF. The CDR3 DNA is TGCAGCGCTACAGGGGACGATGGCTACACCTTC.

The rearrangement links TRBV5-6 to TRBJ2-1; 9 positions match TRBD2. Trimming removed 4 bases from V and 7 bases from J; junction bases left unmatched: 9. The CDR3 runs 15 residues. In germline, CDR1 is SGHDT, CDR2 YYEEEE. This chain's CDR3 is CASSDSSGRINEQFF. In DNA, the CDR3 is TGTGCCAGCAGCGACAGTAGCGGGAGAATAAATGAGCAGTTCTTC.

The gene calls are TRBV5-1 and TRBJ1-2, with D hard to call. V lost 2 bases, J lost 8 bases, and 16 bases lay in between. CDR3 length: 14 residues. Germline loops: CDR1 SGHRS, CDR2 YFSETQ. The CDR3 coding sequence is TGCGCCAGCAGCTTCGTGGGTCTGGTGGAGGGCTACACCTTC. This encodes CASSFVGLVEGYTF.

The V gene is TRBV27, the J gene TRBJ2-5; unclear D gene. The CDR3 runs 14 residues. CDR1 is MNHEY, CDR2 SMNVEV, per germline (reference sequence). V was pared by 3 bases and J by 1 base, with 9 bases between. CDR3 DNA sequence: TGTGCCAGCAGTTTGATCGGGTCCCAAGAGACCCAGTACTTC. Amino acid sequence: CASSLIGSQETQYF.

With respect to this clonotype: An end of the junction differs from the germline gene, which may be a read error. The chain joins TRBV12-3 or TRBV12-4 to TRBJ1-1, with 9 positions matching TRBD1. The length of the CDR3 is 14 residues. CDR3 loop: CASTRDRESTEVFF. CDR3 nucleotide sequence: TGTGCCAGCACCCGGGACAGGGAAAGCACTGAAGTTTTCTTT.

The J gene is TRBJ1-1, the V gene TRBV5-5; D not certain. Germline CDR1 reads SGHKS; CDR2 reads YYEKEE (reference sequence). The CDR3 contains 14 residues. V dropped 1 base and J dropped 4 bases, with 11 bases sitting between them. The CDR3 reads CASSLRWWGTEAFF. CDR3 bases: TGTGCCAGCAGCTTGCGCTGGTGGGGCACTGAAGCTTTCTTT. Combining the CDR3 with reference TRBV5-5 and TRBJ1-1 gives the whole variable domain DAGVTQSPTHLIKTRGQQVTLRCSPISGHKSVSWYQQVLGQGPQFIFQYYEKEERGRGNFPDRFSARQFPNYSSELNVNALLLGDSALYLCASSLRWWGTEAFFGQGTRLTVV.

The chain carries TRBV6-5 and TRBJ2-1; no firm D call. Germline CDR1 reads MNHEY; CDR2 reads SVGAGI. The V and J ends lost 5 bases and 6 bases respectively, with 11 bases between them. The CDR3 contains 13 residues. The CDR3 DNA is TGTGCCAGCAGTCCCCAACCTAGCAATGAGCAGTTCTTC. The encoded protein is CASSPQPSNEQFF.

The chain joins TRBV30 to TRBJ2-1, with 8 bases identical to TRBD2. Trimming cost V 0 bases and J 4 bases; bases outside gene matches: 5. The V gene's germline CDR1 is GTSNPN and CDR2 SVGIG (reference sequence). The CDR3 extends over 15 amino acids. The chain's CDR3 is CAWSVLGLAYNEQFF. The CDR3 nucleotides are TGTGCCTGGAGTGTTCTCGGACTAGCATACAATGAGCAGTTCTTC. Based on the CDR3 plus reference TRBV30 and TRBJ2-1, the full variable domain is SQTIHQWPATLVQPVGSPLSLECTVEGTSNPNLYWYRQAAGRGLQLLFYSVGIGQISSEVPQNLSASRPQDRQFILSSKKLLLSDSGFYLCAWSVLGLAYNEQFFGPGTRLTVL.